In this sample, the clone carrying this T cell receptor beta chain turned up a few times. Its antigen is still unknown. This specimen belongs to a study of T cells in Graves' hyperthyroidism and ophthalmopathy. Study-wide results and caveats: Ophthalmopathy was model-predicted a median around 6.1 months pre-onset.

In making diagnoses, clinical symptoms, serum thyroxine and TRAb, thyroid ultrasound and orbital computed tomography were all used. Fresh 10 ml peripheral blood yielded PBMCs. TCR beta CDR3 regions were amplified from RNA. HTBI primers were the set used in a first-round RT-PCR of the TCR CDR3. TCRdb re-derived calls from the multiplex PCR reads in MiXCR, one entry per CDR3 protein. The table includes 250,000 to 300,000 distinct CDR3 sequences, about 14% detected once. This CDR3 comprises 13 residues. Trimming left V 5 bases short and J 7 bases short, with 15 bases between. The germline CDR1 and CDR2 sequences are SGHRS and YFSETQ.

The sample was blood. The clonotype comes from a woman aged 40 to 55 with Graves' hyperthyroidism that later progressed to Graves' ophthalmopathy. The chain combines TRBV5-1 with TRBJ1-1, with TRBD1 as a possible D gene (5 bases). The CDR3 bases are TGCGCCAGCAGGACGGGGGACCTGCATGAAGCTTTCTTT. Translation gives CASRTGDLHEAFF. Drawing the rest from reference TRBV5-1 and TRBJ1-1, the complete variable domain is KAGVTQTPRYLIKTRGQQVTLSCSPISGHRSVSWYQQTPGQGLQFLFEYFSETQRNKGNFPGRFSGRQFSNSRSEMNVSTLELGDSALYLCASRTGDLHEAFFGQGTRLTVV.